One and the same sample provided the 15 T cell receptor beta chains below, sequenced in a study of blood T cell repertoires in COVID-19. The protocol was immunoSEQ multiplex PCR, while the TCRdb copy is restricted to in-frame clones and leaves out a portion. Of 110,000 to 150,000 clones in the sample, about 76% were seen once. The material sequenced was peripheral blood. These receptors were obtained from a human donor in a cohort sampled during active COVID-19.

J is TRBJ2-7 and V is TRBV5-1; weak D call: TRBD1 (6 bases). The germline V gene encodes CDR1 SGHRS and CDR2 YFSETQ. This CDR3 spans 15 amino acids. V dropped 0 bases and J dropped 2 bases, with 12 bases sitting between them. The DNA for the CDR3 is TGCGCCAGCAGCTTGGGGGCAGGGGAAGCCTACGAGCAGTACTTC. Its translation is CASSLGAGEAYEQYF.

The J gene is TRBJ2-1, the V gene TRBV28, with 8 nucleotides matching TRBD1. The CDR3 length is 18 residues. Trimming at V came to 2 bases and at J to 0 bases, leaving 9 bases not matched to a gene. Germline V gene data show CDR1 as MDHEN and CDR2 as SYDVKM. The CDR3 sequence: CASSLDPGTGGSYNEQFF. The CDR3 coding sequence is TGTGCCAGCAGTTTAGACCCCGGGACAGGAGGCTCCTACAATGAGCAGTTCTTC.

The chain is built from TRBV4-1 and TRBJ2-1; TRBD2 matches at 7 bases. Germline lookup yields CDR1 MGHRA and CDR2 YSYEKL. The junction had 4 bases not matched to a gene; V was cut back by 0 bases and J by 2 bases. This CDR3 has 16 residues. The CDR3 DNA reads as TGCGCCAGCAGCCAAGATCGGGGGGTCCCCTACAATGAGCAGTTCTTC. Its translation: CASSQDRGVPYNEQFF.

This clone was seen only a few times. The chain employs TRBV7-9 and TRBJ2-7; D unclear. In germline, CDR1 is SEHNR, CDR2 FQNEAQ (reference sequence). Trimming pared 1 base from V and 7 bases from J, leaving 11 bases between. The CDR3 spans 13 residues. This CDR3 is CASSLGLSAEQYF. DNA for the CDR3: TGTGCCAGCAGCTTAGGCTTGTCCGCGGAGCAGTACTTC.

The chain employs TRBV4-3 and TRBJ2-7; weak D call: TRBD2 (6 bases). The V and J ends lost 0 bases and 2 bases respectively, with 11 bases between them. Germline loops: CDR1 LGHNA, CDR2 YSLEER. The CDR3 length is 15 residues. The CDR3 loop is CASSQEGRGPYEQYF. The CDR3 DNA sequence: TGCGCCAGCAGCCAAGAGGGGCGGGGCCCCTACGAGCAGTACTTC.

This sequence joins TRBV7-2 and TRBJ2-5; D call uncertain. With 2 bases removed from V and 0 bases from J, the gap between germline ends came to 10 bases. The germline V gene has CDR1 SGHTA and CDR2 FQGNSA. This CDR3 has 15 amino acids. As DNA, the CDR3 is TGTGCCAGCAGCTTATCTCGCACATACCAAGAGACCCAGTACTTC. Protein: CASSLSRTYQETQYF.

The chain has TRBV2 and TRBJ2-7; D might be TRBD1 (6 bases). Germline V gene data show CDR1 as SNHLY and CDR2 as FYNNEI. The V and J ends lost 4 bases and 3 bases respectively, with 7 bases between them. This CDR3 has 12 amino acids. In DNA form, the CDR3 reads TGTGCCAGCAGTGCGGACAGCTACGAGCAGTACTTC. The encoded protein is CASSADSYEQYF.

This chain connects TRBV4-1 to TRBJ1-3; TRBD1 matches at 8 bases. Trimming at V came to 0 bases and at J to 0 bases, leaving 4 bases not matched to a gene. The CDR3 has 17 residues. Germline-derived CDR1 and CDR2 are MGHRA and YSYEKL. CDR3: CASSQEMTGASGNTIYF. The CDR3 nucleotides are TGCGCCAGCAGCCAAGAAATGACAGGGGCCTCTGGAAACACCATATATTTT.

V is TRBV7-2 and J is TRBJ2-7; 8 nucleotides align to TRBD2. After removal of 4 bases from V and 3 bases from J, the junction contained 20 bases not matched to a gene. The CDR3 is 19 amino acids. Germline CDR1 SGHTA, CDR2 FQGNSA. The CDR3: CASSSQPGLVDWGDYEQYF. As DNA, the CDR3 is TGTGCCAGCAGCTCACAGCCGGGACTAGTGGATTGGGGAGACTACGAGCAGTACTTC.

The chain couples TRBV7-6 to TRBJ2-7; tentative D call: TRBD1 (6 bases). The V gene's germline CDR1 is SGHVS and CDR2 FNYEAQ. The CDR3 extends over 14 amino acids. With 5 bases removed from V and 0 bases from J, the gap between germline ends came to 11 bases. CDR3 amino acids: CASSLRDNSYEQYF. CDR3 bases: TGTGCCAGCAGCCTCCGGGACAACTCCTACGAGCAGTACTTC.

This clone has a handful of counts. The V gene is TRBV4-3, the J gene TRBJ2-2; 9 nucleotides match TRBD2. Losses at the gene ends were 0 bases for V and 0 bases for J; bases not matched to a gene: 2. Germline CDR1 and CDR2: LGHNA and YSLEER. The CDR3 is 17 amino acids. CDR3: CASSQDLAGTNTGELFF. CDR3 bases: TGCGCCAGCAGCCAAGATCTAGCGGGGACGAACACCGGGGAGCTGTTTTTT.

V is TRBV5-4 and J is TRBJ2-7; D is unclear. Trimming removed 5 bases from V and 7 bases from J, with 19 bases in between. The CDR3 sequence is 14 residues long. CDR1 is SGHNT, CDR2 YYREEE, per germline (reference sequence). The CDR3 here is CASSPGVQVGEQYF. For the CDR3, the DNA is TGTGCCAGCAGTCCTGGCGTCCAGGTTGGGGAGCAGTACTTC.

V is TRBV7-9 and J is TRBJ2-2; 14 bases are a match to TRBD2. Germline V gene data show CDR1 as SEHNR and CDR2 as FQNEAQ (reference sequence). The CDR3 sequence is 17 residues long. Trimming took 3 bases from V and 1 from J; bases not matched to a gene: 1. The CDR3, as DNA: TGTGCCAGCAGCTTGGGACTAGCGGGAGTGAACACCGGGGAGCTGTTTTTT. Protein sequence: CASSLGLAGVNTGELFF.

CDR3 sequence (DNA): TGTGCCAGCAGCCAAGTTAGCGGGAGCACCGGGGAGCTGTTTTTT. It translates to CASSQVSGSTGELFF. The chain joins TRBV14 to TRBJ2-2, with TRBD2 matching over 9 bases. Germline CDR1 and CDR2: SGHDN and FVKESK. V trimming: 1 base; J trimming: 4 bases; junction bases outside the gene matches: 1. CDR3 length equals 15 residues.

This clone was seen just once. CDR3 in DNA: TGTGCCAGCAGCCAAAGGACAGGGAAAGAAAAACTGTTTTTT. Protein sequence: CASSQRTGKEKLFF. The chain employs TRBV3-1 (or the pseudogene TRBV3-2) and TRBJ1-4; 8 bases map to TRBD1. V shed 2 bases and J 8 bases; nucleotides not matched to a gene: 4. The V gene's germline CDR1 is LGHDT and CDR2 YNNKEL (reference sequence). The CDR3 spans 14 residues.